This TCR beta chain came from a study of T cell clusters in autoimmune cytopenias (dated by TCRdb to the late 2010s). As for the study more broadly: Per sample, TRB sequencing gave a median depth of roughly 52,000 reads and a median of about 2,500 distinct TRB clonotypes. The study aimed to test whether autoimmune cytopenia patients carry a disease-specific immune repertoire signature usable as a blood-based biomarker. Alongside healthy, CLL and autoimmune hepatitis controls, autoimmune cytopenia patients had their peripheral blood TRB and IGH repertoires sequenced at active disease and again during treatment follow-up.

TRB rearrangements were amplified by multiplex PCR using a touch-down protocol with TRB-A and TRB-B primer pools mixed in one tube. Illumina adapters and sample indices were attached to the amplicons through two consecutive PCR reactions using Phusion HS II polymerase. The amplicons were purified from gel with the NucleoSpin Gel and PCR Clean-up kit, after which the amplicons were quantified by Qubit and checked for quality on an Agilent 2100 Bioanalyzer. Sequencing of the libraries was done on an Illumina MiSeq with 600-cycle, single-indexed, paired-end runs. On the authors' methods: Alignment and assembly of TRB reads were performed with MiXCR version 2.1.12 and the default MiXCR reference library. Each unique CDR3 nucleotide sequence defined a clone, and only productive sequences with at least two reads were analysed. Alpha-parameterized diversity profiles (alpha 0 to 5), including the Shannon (alpha 1) and Simpson (alpha 2) indices, were computed with an R script to assess repertoire diversity. The tcR package was used to compute combinatorial TRB VJ usage, and cohorts were compared on this usage by principal component analysis with ade4. Using GLIPH, TCRbeta CDR3s were clustered on pairs of cohorts matched for age and read depth, and a Wilcoxon test was used to compare cluster frequencies. After the reads were reprocessed by TCRdb, one entry was made per CDR3 protein sequence, with no DNA. In this record, the V and J calls reflect TCRdb's handling and not the investigators' own analysis. This sample's table lists fewer than 3,500 distinct CDR3 sequences. The top ten hold more than 3% of the sample.

TRB amplification used approximately 250 ng of peripheral blood genomic DNA, tens of thousands of genome equivalents, per sample. What the research found in general, with its limitations: A lack of physiological T cell clusters in primary autoimmune cytopenia patients was suggested by GLIPH, as 51 clusters were found to be exclusive to healthy donors versus 17 exclusive to patients. The T cell clusters were defined in silico only, and their functional role remained to be validated experimentally. The cluster-lack signature was not observed for secondary cytopenia versus CLL, as the signature was apparently masked by the dominant lymphoma-associated repertoire. Around 3-fold more exclusive TRB clusters were observed in healthy donors than in active autoimmune hepatitis patients, consistent with an autoimmunity-wide signature. The TRB repertoire shifts, including less even repertoires in secondary cytopenia and CLL, mostly reflected lymphoma bias and not autoimmunity.

The germline V gene encodes CDR1 MNHEY and CDR2 SVGAGI. The CDR3 covers 14 residues, taking in both the cysteine and the phenylalanine. A DNA sequence was not provided. Frequency alone marks this clonotype as medium-sized (0.01 to 0.1%); no count is stored. This clone's antigen is unknown. Specimen: peripheral blood. The chain employs TRBV6-5 and TRBJ1-6; the TCRdb call, TRBD1, lacks DNA for checking. The TCR sequence derives from a human donor with an autoimmune cytopenia or autoimmune hepatitis (not recorded which). The CDR3 reads as follows: CASRPGGWRSPLHF.